The 25 T cell receptor beta chains reported below all come from one sample, sequenced in a study of molecular identifiers for immune sequencing clone quantification. TCRdb independently ran MiXCR on the PCR reads; one entry per CDR3 protein. The sample shows 85,000 to 90,000 distinct CDR3 sequences, 15% to 20% of them seen only once. Sequencing was done on a sample of naive CD8+ T cells from blood, with Jurkat cell RNA spiked in. Subset: FACS-sorted CD8+CD4-CCR7+CD45RA+ naive T cells. The receptors originated from a human donor in good health. Some libraries in this study had Jurkat cell RNA spiked in.

As concerns this clonotype: A much larger clone lies a single base off, so this may be a read error. The chain employs TRBV29-1 and TRBJ2-7, with D tentatively TRBD2 (7 bases). The CDR3 has 16 amino acids. CDR1 and CDR2 (germline): SQVTM, ANQGSEA. The DNA for the CDR3 is TGCGGCGTTGAAGACCAAAACCGGGGGGCCGACTACGAGCAGTACTTC. Translation gives CGVEDQNRGADYEQYF.

The table lists this clonotype with many counts. J is TRBJ2-4 and V is TRBV3-1; tentatively, D is TRBD2 (5 bases). This CDR3 has 16 residues. V lost 1 base to trimming and J lost 7 bases, with 17 bases between them. Germline CDR1 LGHDT, CDR2 YNNKEL (reference sequence). The CDR3 coding sequence is TGTGCCAGCAGCCAAGCGGGTCGGGGAAGGGAGAACATTCAGTACTTC. Its translation: CASSQAGRGRENIQYF.

On this clonotype: Being one base from a much bigger clone, this may be a read error. The chain is built from TRBV20-1 and TRBJ2-1, with D possibly being TRBD2 (6 bases). Germline CDR1 reads DFQATT; CDR2 reads SNEGSKA (reference sequence). V was shortened by 1 base and J by 1 base, with 20 bases between the two germline ends. The CDR3 is made up of 18 amino acids. CDR3 coding DNA: TGCAGTGCTAGAGTTCTTGCGACTAGTAGCCCTTCCTACAATGAGCAGTTCTTC. Translation: CSARVLATSSPSYNEQFF.

This clonotype has at least ten counts. The DNA of the CDR3 is TGTGCCAGCAGCCCACTAGCGGAGTACACAGATACGCAGTATTTT. This gives the protein CASSPLAEYTDTQYF. This sequence joins TRBV27 and TRBJ2-3; 8 nucleotides match TRBD2. The CDR3 is 15 residues long. The V segment lost 6 bases and the J segment 2 bases; nucleotides outside the gene matches: 7. Germline-derived CDR1 and CDR2 are MNHEY and SMNVEV (reference sequence).

This clonotype was counted ten times or more. J is TRBJ1-5 and V is TRBV6-6; D not certain. CDR3 size: 13 residues. The germline CDR1 and CDR2 sequences are MNHNY and SVGAGI (reference sequence). Trimming left V 0 bases short and J 9 bases short, with 9 bases between. CDR3 bases: TGTGCCAGCAGTTACTCCCTCGCGGCGCCCCAGCATTTT. It codes for CASSYSLAAPQHF.

The chain is built from TRBV29-1 and TRBJ2-7; TRBD1 might be the D (6 bases). Germline assignment: CDR1 SQVTM and CDR2 ANQGSEA. This CDR3 has 12 amino acids. The DNA for the CDR3 is TGCAGTGTCGGGGACAACTCCTACGAGCAGTACTTC. Protein: CSVGDNSYEQYF.

The sample holds many counts of this clonotype. The genes are TRBV5-1 and TRBJ1-2; D is perhaps TRBD1 (5 bases). This CDR3 comprises 11 residues. Trimming cost V 2 bases and J 9 bases, with 8 bases left between them. The germline gives CDR1 SGHRS, CDR2 YFSETQ. The CDR3 spells CASSFSGSYTF. CDR3 bases: TGCGCCAGCAGCTTTTCAGGGAGCTACACCTTC. Together with reference TRBV5-1 and TRBJ1-2, the CDR3 gives the full variable domain: KAGVTQTPRYLIKTRGQQVTLSCSPISGHRSVSWYQQTPGQGLQFLFEYFSETQRNKGNFPGRFSGRQFSNSRSEMNVSTLELGDSALYLCASSFSGSYTFGSGTRLTVV.

This clonotype was seen ten or more times. The chain couples TRBV19 to TRBJ1-5, with 9 bases that match TRBD1. This CDR3 comprises 14 residues. Germline trimming cut 3 bases from V and 9 bases from J; bases unmatched to any gene: 6. CDR1 and CDR2 (germline): LNHDA, SQIVND (reference sequence). Written as DNA, the CDR3 is TGTGCCAGTAGTATTCAGGGACAGGGAAGGCCCCAGCATTTT. It yields the protein CASSIQGQGRPQHF.

This clonotype was seen a few times. This sequence joins TRBV4-3 and TRBJ2-2, with 15 nucleotides matching TRBD2. V lost 4 bases, J lost 6 bases, and 6 bases stayed unmatched. Germline values: CDR1 LGHNA, CDR2 YSLEER. The CDR3 runs 17 residues. In DNA form, the CDR3 reads TGCGCCAGCAGCCTTACCAGGACTAGCGGGAGGGCCGGGGAGCTGTTTTTT. Its translation is CASSLTRTSGRAGELFF.

This clonotype has at least ten counts. The rearrangement links TRBV7-9 to TRBJ1-1; possibly TRBD1 for D (6 bases). Germline V gene sequence: CDR1 SEHNR, CDR2 FQNEAQ (reference sequence). This CDR3 is built from 15 residues. V was shortened by 0 bases and J by 5 bases, with 13 bases between the two germline ends. The CDR3 sequence: CASSLAQGWETEAFF. DNA of the CDR3: TGTGCCAGCAGCTTAGCGCAGGGGTGGGAAACTGAAGCTTTCTTT.

This clonotype was seen at least ten times. The chain has TRBV19 and TRBJ2-3, with 12 bases fitting TRBD2. In germline, CDR1 is LNHDA, CDR2 SQIVND (reference sequence). V lost 5 bases to trimming and J lost 4 bases; unmatched junction nucleotides: 4. CDR3 size: 15 residues. The CDR3 sequence: CASSFWTSGADTQYF. The CDR3 nucleotides are TGTGCCAGTAGTTTTTGGACTAGCGGGGCAGATACGCAGTATTTT. Based on the CDR3 plus reference TRBV19 and TRBJ2-3, the full variable domain is DGGITQSPKYLFRKEGQNVTLSCEQNLNHDAMYWYRQDPGQGLRLIYYSQIVNDFQKGDIAEGYSVSREKKESFPLTVTSAQKNPTAFYLCASSFWTSGADTQYFGPGTRLTVL.

This clonotype was seen only a few times. The rearrangement joins TRBV27 to TRBJ2-7; no reliable D call. With 7 bases removed from V and 3 bases from J, the gap between germline ends came to 19 bases. CDR3 size: 15 residues. Germline assignment: CDR1 MNHEY and CDR2 SMNVEV (reference sequence). The CDR3 sequence: CASTTPIRSGYEQYF. In DNA form, the CDR3 reads TGTGCCAGCACCACGCCGATCAGGTCCGGCTACGAGCAGTACTTC.

This clonotype has at least ten counts. J is TRBJ1-5 and V is TRBV27; D perhaps matches TRBD1 (5 bases). The V end lost 3 bases, the J end lost 1 base, and 7 bases lay between the germline ends. The CDR3 extends over 14 amino acids. Germline assignment: CDR1 MNHEY and CDR2 SMNVEV (reference sequence). The CDR3 bases are TGTGCCAGCAGTTTCGGGGCGAGCAATCAGCCCCAGCATTTT. It is translated as CASSFGASNQPQHF.

There are many counts of this clonotype. The chain couples TRBV10-3 to TRBJ2-2; maybe TRBD1 (5 bases). Germline V gene lookup returns CDR1 ENHRY and CDR2 SYGVKD. This CDR3 has 15 amino acids. The V and J ends lost 0 bases and 8 bases respectively, with 13 bases between them. The CDR3: CAISESGRASGELFF. The CDR3 DNA follows: TGTGCCATCAGTGAGTCAGGCAGGGCTTCGGGGGAGCTGTTTTTT.

This clonotype showed up many times. The gene calls are TRBV19 and TRBJ2-1; D is uncertain. Germline CDR1 and CDR2: LNHDA and SQIVND (reference sequence). The V and J ends lost 4 bases and 3 bases respectively, with 19 bases between them. The CDR3 extends over 17 amino acids. CDR3: CASSTLGGQRNYNEQFF. DNA of the CDR3: TGTGCCAGTAGTACCCTGGGTGGTCAGAGAAACTACAATGAGCAGTTCTTC.

This clonotype was picked up many times. The V and J genes are TRBV3-1 and TRBJ2-3; 9 bases match TRBD2. The CDR3 length is 14 residues. The germline V gene encodes CDR1 LGHDT and CDR2 YNNKEL (reference sequence). V shed 6 bases and J 4 bases; nucleotides not matched to a gene: 5. The CDR3 nucleotides are TGTGCCAGCAGTCTGGGACTAGCTGCAGATACGCAGTATTTT. Translated, it gives CASSLGLAADTQYF.

This clonotype has ten or more counts. V gene TRBV19 combines with J gene TRBJ1-4, with D hard to call. The V gene's germline CDR1 is LNHDA and CDR2 SQIVND (reference sequence). CDR3 size: 15 residues. V lost 4 bases and J 4 bases, leaving 13 bases between the germline ends. The DNA for the CDR3 is TGTGCCAGTAGTACCACGGCATCACGTAATGAAAAACTGTTTTTT. It is translated as CASSTTASRNEKLFF.

There are many counts of this clonotype. The chain couples TRBV20-1 to TRBJ2-7, with D possibly being TRBD1 (6 bases). From germline, CDR1 is DFQATT and CDR2 SNEGSKA (reference sequence). Trimming took 6 bases from V and 4 from J, leaving 19 bases between them. The CDR3 has 14 amino acids. The CDR3 region is CSARNQQGGYEQYF. The CDR3 nucleotides are TGCAGTGCCCGCAATCAACAAGGGGGTTACGAGCAGTACTTC.

With respect to this clonotype: A single base separates this from a much larger clone, so it may be a read error. This chain connects TRBV4-3 to TRBJ2-3, with TRBD2 matching 9 bases. V trimming: 0 bases; J trimming: 4 bases; junction bases outside the gene matches: 8. Germline CDR1 reads LGHNA; CDR2 reads YSLEER. This CDR3 spans 17 amino acids. The DNA of the CDR3 is TGCGCCAGCAGCCAAGATTCTCGCGGGGGGGTCGCAGATACGCAGTATTTT. Translation: CASSQDSRGGVADTQYF.

This clonotype has a count of ten or more. CDR3 amino acids: CAIRATGYQYEQYF. The DNA of the CDR3 is TGTGCCATCAGGGCGACAGGGTATCAATACGAGCAGTACTTC. The J gene is TRBJ2-7, the V gene TRBV10-3, with 7 nucleotides matching TRBD1. The CDR3 has 14 amino acids. Germline assignment: CDR1 ENHRY and CDR2 SYGVKD. V lost 6 bases and J lost 4; bases outside the gene matches: 9.

This clonotype was found many times. The J gene is TRBJ2-2, the V gene TRBV6-2 or TRBV6-3; D may be TRBD1 (5 bases). The CDR3 loop spans 15 amino acids. Trimming removed 6 bases from V and 1 base from J, with 12 bases in between. Germline loops: CDR1 MNHEY, CDR2 SVGEGT. The CDR3 DNA reads TGTGCCAGCAGGGCGACCGACAGGAACACCGGGGAGCTGTTTTTT. This codes for CASRATDRNTGELFF.

The chain uses TRBV13 and TRBJ1-1, with TRBD1 identical over 7 bases. V gave up 2 bases and J gave up 1 base; unmatched junction bases: 1. CDR1 and CDR2 (germline): PRHDT, FYEKMQ (reference sequence). This CDR3 contains 14 residues. The CDR3 bases are TGTGCCAGCAGCTTAAACAGGGGGAACACTGAAGCTTTCTTT. Translating it yields CASSLNRGNTEAFF.

With respect to this clonotype: It may be a read error: a sequence one base away is much more abundant. This CDR3 is CASSFLGDTLYF. For the CDR3, the DNA is TGTGCCAGCAGTTTTTTGGGGGATACGCTGTATTTT. The chain uses TRBV12-3 or TRBV12-4 and TRBJ2-3; tentatively, D is TRBD1 or TRBD2 (5 bases each). CDR3 length: 12 residues.

This clonotype appeared many times. The chain recombines TRBV9 with TRBJ2-7, with 9 bases identical to TRBD1. With 0 bases clipped from V and 2 bases from J, the junction kept 0 bases outside the gene matches. Germline CDR1 is SGDLS and CDR2 is YYNGEE. This CDR3 has 14 amino acids. CDR3 region: CASSVGQGAYEQYF. The DNA for the CDR3 is TGTGCCAGCAGCGTAGGACAGGGGGCCTACGAGCAGTACTTC.

As for this clonotype: Given a much more abundant clone one base away, this may be a read error. The chain is built from TRBV11-2 and TRBJ2-7; D is possibly TRBD1 (5 bases). The CDR3 length is 17 residues. The ends were cut back, 5 bases at V and 2 bases at J, with 22 bases in the middle. Germline values: CDR1 SGHAT, CDR2 FQNNGV. The CDR3 coding sequence is TGTGCCAGCAGCGCAACCCGGACAAGAGGATACACCTACGAGCAGTACTTC. It encodes CASSATRTRGYTYEQYF.